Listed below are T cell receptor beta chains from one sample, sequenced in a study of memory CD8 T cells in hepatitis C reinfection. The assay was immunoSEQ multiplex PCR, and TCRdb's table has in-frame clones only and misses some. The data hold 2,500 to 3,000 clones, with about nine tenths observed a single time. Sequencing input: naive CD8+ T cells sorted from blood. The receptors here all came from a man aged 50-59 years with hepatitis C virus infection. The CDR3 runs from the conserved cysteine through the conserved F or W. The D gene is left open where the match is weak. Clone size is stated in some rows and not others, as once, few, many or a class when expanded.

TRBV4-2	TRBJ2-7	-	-	TGTGCCAGCAGCCAAGAGTGGCGACAGACAACCTACGAGCAGTACTTC	CASSQEWRQTTYEQYF
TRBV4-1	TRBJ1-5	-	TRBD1	TGCGCCAGCAGCCAAGCTCCGGTAGACAGGGCCCAGCCCCAGCATTTT	CASSQAPVDRAQPQHF
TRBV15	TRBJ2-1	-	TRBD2	TGTGCCACAGCCGGGACTAGCGGGACCGGTGAGCAGTTCTTC	CATAGTSGTGEQFF
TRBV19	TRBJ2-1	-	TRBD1	TGTGCCAGTAGTGGGACAGGGGTGTCGTACAATGAGCAGTTCTTC	CASSGTGVSYNEQFF
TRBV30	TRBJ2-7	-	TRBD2	TGTGCCTGGGGACTAGCGTCCTACGAGCAGTACTTC	CAWGLASYEQYF
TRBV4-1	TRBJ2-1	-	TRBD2	TGCGCCAGCAGCCCCCTTGCGGGAGGGCCTGGAAATGAGCAGTTCTTC	CASSPLAGGPGNEQFF
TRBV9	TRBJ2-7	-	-	TGTGCCAGCAGCGCTTTACCGACAGACATCAGGCCCTACGAGCAGTACTTC	CASSALPTDIRPYEQYF
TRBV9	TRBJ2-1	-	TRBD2	TGTGCCAGCAGCCCCCAGAGGACTAGCGGAAACAATGAGCAGTTCTTC	CASSPQRTSGNNEQFF
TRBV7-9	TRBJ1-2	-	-	TGTGCCAGCAGCGAAGAGTACAGGGACTATGGCTACACCTTC	CASSEEYRDYGYTF
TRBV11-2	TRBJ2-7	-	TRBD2	TGTGCCAGCAGCTTATCAGGAACGGGGGGCGAGCAGTACTTC	CASSLSGTGGEQYF
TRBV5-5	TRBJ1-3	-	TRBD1	TGTGCCAGCAGCTTCGGGACAGGGTCTGGAAACACCATATATTTT	CASSFGTGSGNTIYF
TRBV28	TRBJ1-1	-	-	TGTGCCAGCAGTCGTATTGCTGAAGCTTTCTTT	CASSRIAEAFF
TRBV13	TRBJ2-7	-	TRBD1	TGTGCCAGCAGCCAATGGGACAGAAGCAACTCCTACGAGCAGTACTTC	CASSQWDRSNSYEQYF
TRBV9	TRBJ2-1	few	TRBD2	TGTGCCAGCACCGAGACTAGCGGGAGTGGGGATGAGCAGTTCTTC	CASTETSGSGDEQFF
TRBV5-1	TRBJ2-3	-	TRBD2	TGCGCCAGCAGCTTGGCCGCGACTAGCGGGGATCTCACAGATACGCAGTATTTT	CASSLAATSGDLTDTQYF
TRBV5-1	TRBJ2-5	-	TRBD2	TGCGCCAGCAGCTCCGGACTAGCGGCTGAGACCCAGTACTTC	CASSSGLAAETQYF
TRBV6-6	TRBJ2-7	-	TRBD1	TGTGCCAGCAGTACCCCGGACAGGGCGAAAGAGCAGTACTTC	CASSTPDRAKEQYF
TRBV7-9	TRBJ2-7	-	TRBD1	TGTGCCAGCAGCTTAGCCCGACAGGGCTACGAGCAGTACTTC	CASSLARQGYEQYF
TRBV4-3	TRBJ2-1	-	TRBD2	TGCGCCAGCAGCCAAGATCTGGTGCTAGCGGGTGGAAATGAGCAGTTCTTC	CASSQDLVLAGGNEQFF
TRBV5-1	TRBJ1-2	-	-	TGCGCCAGCAGCTTACACAGCTCTAACTATGGCTACACCTTC	CASSLHSSNYGYTF
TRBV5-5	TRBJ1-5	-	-	TGTGCCAGCAGTACTCTAAGTAGCAATCAGCCCCAGCATTTT	CASSTLSSNQPQHF
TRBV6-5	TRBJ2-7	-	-	TGTGCCAGCAGTTACGGTGGGGGGAACGAGCAGTACTTC	CASSYGGGNEQYF
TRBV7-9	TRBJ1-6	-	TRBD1	TGTGCCAGCAGCGCTACGACAGGGATCTATAATTCACCCCTCCACTTT	CASSATTGIYNSPLHF
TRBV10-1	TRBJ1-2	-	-	TGCGCCAGCACGCTTCCCGGACAAGCCACGGGCTACACCTTC	CASTLPGQATGYTF
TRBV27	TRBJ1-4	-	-	TGTGCCAGCAGTCCGGCGGGGAATGAAAAACTGTTTTTT	CASSPAGNEKLFF
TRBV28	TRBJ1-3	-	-	TGTGCCAGCAGTTTAGGGGGGGCTAGAAACACCATATATTTT	CASSLGGARNTIYF
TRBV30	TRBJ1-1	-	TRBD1	TGTGCCTGGAGTGTACGAATTGGACAGGGATCGAACACTGAAGCTTTCTTT	CAWSVRIGQGSNTEAFF
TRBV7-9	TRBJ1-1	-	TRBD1	TGTGCCAGCAGCCAGGGACAGGGGGCAGCGACTGAAGCTTTCTTT	CASSQGQGAATEAFF